One and the same sample provided the 27 T cell receptor beta chains below, sequenced in a study of blood T cells in healthy people across ages. With a J-beta primer mix and a sample-barcoded 5' primer, a second PCR ran 7 to 11 cycles. TCRdb independently ran MiXCR on the 5' RACE reads; one entry per CDR3 protein. Among some 900,000 distinct CDR3 sequences listed, roughly 48% were seen once. What was sequenced was blood. The receptors here all came from a man aged 25-45 years in good health.

The gene calls are TRBV20-1 and TRBJ2-3, with 9 bases that match TRBD2. Germline CDR1 is DFQATT and CDR2 is SNEGSKA (reference sequence). The CDR3 loop spans 14 amino acids. The V gene end was trimmed by 5 bases and the J gene end by 2 bases; junction bases not matched to a gene: 5. CDR3 loop: CSAPRTSATDTQYF. CDR3 nucleotide sequence: TGCAGTGCTCCACGGACTAGCGCCACAGATACGCAGTATTTT.

This rearrangement joins TRBV7-9 to TRBJ1-1, with a possible D match to TRBD1 (5 bases). Germline values: CDR1 SEHNR, CDR2 FQNEAQ (reference sequence). This CDR3 is 15 amino acids long. Trimming took 7 bases from V and 1 from J, leaving 16 bases between them. The CDR3: CASTLQQDRNTEAFF. The CDR3 DNA reads TGTGCCAGCACCCTTCAACAGGATAGGAACACTGAAGCTTTCTTT.

This clonotype was detected only once. The chain combines TRBV20-1 with TRBJ2-2, with 9 positions matching TRBD2. Germline V gene data show CDR1 as DFQATT and CDR2 as SNEGSKA (reference sequence). The CDR3 loop spans 15 amino acids. The V gene end was trimmed by 6 bases and the J gene end by 2 bases; junction bases not matched to a gene: 7. CDR3 coding DNA: TGCAGTGCGGCCGGACTAGCGAGCAACACCGGGGAGCTGTTTTTT. Protein sequence: CSAAGLASNTGELFF.

CDR3 loop: CSALEHRTNYGYTF. The CDR3 bases are TGCAGTGCTCTTGAACATAGGACTAACTATGGCTACACCTTC. The chain is built from TRBV20-1 and TRBJ1-2; no firm D call. The CDR3 extends over 14 amino acids. The V end lost 5 bases, the J end lost 0 bases, and 13 bases lay between the germline ends. Germline V lookup: CDR1 DFQATT, CDR2 SNEGSKA (reference sequence).

Turning to this clonotype: A much larger clone differs by one base, so this may be a read error. The CDR3 DNA sequence: TGTGCCGGCAGCTCGAGTCGAGGGGGCTACGAGCAGTACTTC. This sequence encodes CAGSSSRGGYEQYF. The V and J genes are TRBV7-2 and TRBJ2-7; TRBD1 might be the D (6 bases). The CDR3 consists of 14 residues. Looked up from germline, CDR1 is SGHTA and CDR2 is FQGNSA.

The rearrangement links TRBV5-1 to TRBJ2-7; D not resolved. The CDR3 runs 14 residues. V lost 0 bases to trimming and J lost 7 bases, with 14 bases between them. The germline V gene has CDR1 SGHRS and CDR2 YFSETQ. CDR3 sequence (DNA): TGCGCCAGCAGCTTGGGGGATCCCCAAGGAGAGCAGTACTTC. Amino acid sequence: CASSLGDPQGEQYF. The whole variable domain, remainder taken from reference TRBV5-1 and TRBJ2-7, is KAGVTQTPRYLIKTRGQQVTLSCSPISGHRSVSWYQQTPGQGLQFLFEYFSETQRNKGNFPGRFSGRQFSNSRSEMNVSTLELGDSALYLCASSLGDPQGEQYFGPGTRLTVT.

This chain links TRBV5-6 with TRBJ1-6; D gene unclear. V was pared by 3 bases and J by 14 bases, with 12 bases between. The CDR3 spans 12 residues. The germline CDR1 and CDR2 sequences are SGHDT and YYEEEE. CDR3 protein: CASSYHLLALHF. The CDR3 nucleotides are TGTGCCAGCAGCTACCACCTACTAGCCCTCCACTTT.

CDR3 coding DNA: TGTGCCAGCAGCCCGTGGGGGGTGGACAATGAGCAGTTCTTC. Its translation is CASSPWGVDNEQFF. The rearrangement joins TRBV7-2 to TRBJ2-1, with TRBD2 as a possible D gene (6 bases). With 5 bases removed from V and 5 bases from J, the gap between germline ends came to 13 bases. The germline gives CDR1 SGHTA, CDR2 FQGNSA. This CDR3 contains 14 residues.

The J gene is TRBJ2-1, the V gene TRBV12-3 or TRBV12-4; maybe TRBD1 (6 bases). Trimming removed 6 bases at V and 10 bases at J, with 22 bases between. This CDR3 region has 15 residues. The CDR3 nucleotides read TGTGCCAGCAGAGGGTACACAGGGCTGGCGTACGAGCAGTTCTTC. It yields the protein CASRGYTGLAYEQFF.

There are a few counts of this clonotype. The V gene is TRBV24-1, the J gene TRBJ2-7; 9 bases line up with TRBD1. The V segment lost 8 bases and the J segment 4 bases; nucleotides outside the gene matches: 5. The CDR3 length is 13 residues. Germline loops: CDR1 KGHDR, CDR2 SFDVKD. Here the CDR3 reads CATNGGQGYEQYF. CDR3 nucleotide sequence: TGTGCCACCAATGGGGGACAGGGATACGAGCAGTACTTC.

About this clonotype itself: One end of the junction does not line up with germline, which may come from a read error. The rearrangement links TRBV7-7 to TRBJ2-2; a weak D match, TRBD1 (6 bases). Germline CDR1 SSHAT, CDR2 FNYEAQ (reference sequence). The CDR3 runs to 16 residues. This chain's CDR3 is CASSLGTMGAVGELFF. CDR3 coding DNA: TGTGCTAGCAGCTTAGGGACAATGGGGGCCGTCGGGGAGCTGTTTTTT. Using reference TRBV7-7 and TRBJ2-2 for the parts outside the CDR3, the full variable domain is GAGVSQSPRYKVTKRGQDVTLRCDPISSHATLYWYQQALGQGPEFLTYFNYEAQPDKSGLPSDRFSAERPEGSISTLTIQRTEQRDSAMYRCASSLGTMGAVGELFFGEGSRLTVL.

The J gene is TRBJ2-1, the V gene TRBV2, with TRBD1 identical over 7 bases. Germline CDR1 SNHLY, CDR2 FYNNEI. This CDR3 comprises 14 residues. V lost 10 bases, J lost 0 bases, and 6 bases stayed unmatched. Here the CDR3 DNA reads TGTGCCAACGAGGGGGCGAGCTCCTACAATGAGCAGTTCTTC. This encodes CANEGASSYNEQFF.

This clonotype appeared a few times. The genes are TRBV4-3 and TRBJ1-4; possibly TRBD1 for D (5 bases). In germline, CDR1 is LGHNA, CDR2 YSLEER. Trimming removed 4 bases at V and 15 bases at J, with 12 bases between. This CDR3 spans 11 amino acids. This chain's CDR3 is CASSRRDYVFF. For the CDR3, the DNA is TGCGCCAGCAGCCGGCGGGACTATGTGTTTTTT.

The chain has TRBV5-1 and TRBJ2-3; unclear D gene. This CDR3 is built from 13 residues. The V gene's germline CDR1 is SGHRS and CDR2 YFSETQ. V was clipped by 0 bases and J by 2 bases, with 4 bases between them. Here the CDR3 DNA reads TGCGCCAGCAGCTTGGACATCACAGATACGCAGTATTTT. Its protein product is CASSLDITDTQYF.

This clonotype has more than one count but fewer than ten. The chain employs TRBV20-1 and TRBJ2-3; 12 nucleotides line up with TRBD2. The CDR3 runs to 17 residues. The V gene's germline CDR1 is DFQATT and CDR2 SNEGSKA (reference sequence). The V segment lost 5 bases and the J segment 3 bases; nucleotides outside the gene matches: 12. The CDR3 DNA reads TGCAGTGCTCGTCCTAGCGGGGGGGCCGTGTTAACAGATACGCAGTATTTT. The encoded protein is CSARPSGGAVLTDTQYF.

This clonotype was detected a few times. The chain is built from TRBV5-6 and TRBJ2-5, with 7 bases that match TRBD2. This CDR3 comprises 16 residues. CDR1 SGHDT and CDR2 YYEEEE come from the germline V gene. V was pared by 2 bases and J by 3 bases, with 10 bases of the junction left unmatched. CDR3 region: CASSLKASGREETQYF. CDR3 nucleotide sequence: TGTGCCAGCAGCTTAAAGGCTAGCGGACGAGAAGAGACCCAGTACTTC. Based on the CDR3 plus reference TRBV5-6 and TRBJ2-5, the full variable domain is DAGVTQSPTHLIKTRGQQVTLRCSPKSGHDTVSWYQQALGQGPQFIFQYYEEEERQRGNFPDRFSGHQFPNYSSELNVNALLLGDSALYLCASSLKASGREETQYFGPGTRLLVL.

A remark on this clonotype: The junction shows a germline mismatch at one end, possibly a read error. This chain links TRBV10-3 with TRBJ2-1; 12 positions match TRBD1. The CDR3 extends over 16 amino acids. CDR1 and CDR2 from the germline V gene are ENHRY and SYGVKD. The chain's CDR3 is CAIMKTGTGGNNEQFF. The CDR3 DNA is TGTGCCATCATGAAGACCGGGACAGGGGGCAACAATGAACAGTTCTTC.

The chain uses TRBV29-1 and TRBJ2-3, with 8 bases identical to TRBD2. The germline gives CDR1 SQVTM, CDR2 ANQGSEA. This CDR3 is built from 13 residues. V trimming: 5 bases; J trimming: 5 bases; junction bases outside the gene matches: 6. DNA for the CDR3: TGCAGCGTTTTTAGCGGGATCCGAGATACGCAGTATTTT. Translation gives CSVFSGIRDTQYF.

In DNA, the CDR3 is TGTGCCAGCGGGCCACATCAGGTCGAGCAGTACTTC. This sequence encodes CASGPHQVEQYF. The J gene is TRBJ2-4, the V gene TRBV6-5; D unclear. The tail of the sequence fits TRBJ2-7 better, so the J call may be wrong. CDR1 is MNHEY, CDR2 SVGAGI, per germline. The length of the CDR3 is 12 residues.

The chain recombines TRBV27 with TRBJ2-2; 8 nucleotides agree with TRBD1. Germline V gene data show CDR1 as MNHEY and CDR2 as SMNVEV (reference sequence). The CDR3 is 16 residues long. The V and J ends lost 5 bases and 0 bases, in that order; junction bases with no gene match: 5. This CDR3 reads CASSTTGGANTGELFF. DNA of the CDR3: TGTGCCAGCAGTACAACAGGGGGTGCGAACACCGGGGAGCTGTTTTTT.

This clonotype was seen only a few times. The rearrangement links TRBV20-1 to TRBJ1-2, with TRBD1 matching over 8 bases. This CDR3 region has 16 residues. Germline CDR1 and CDR2: DFQATT and SNEGSKA (reference sequence). J gave up 3 bases and V 4 bases, and 13 bases lay outside the gene matches. The CDR3 DNA reads as TGCAGTGCTAACCCCGGTCTCAGACAGGGGCACTATGGCTACACCTTC. It codes for CSANPGLRQGHYGYTF.

V is TRBV20-1 and J is TRBJ1-5; maybe TRBD1 (6 bases). The CDR3 extends over 17 amino acids. Trimming took off 2 bases at V and 1 base at J, with 18 bases between the two ends. Germline loops: CDR1 DFQATT, CDR2 SNEGSKA (reference sequence). This CDR3 reads CSARSARGLLSNQPQHF. The CDR3 nucleotides read TGCAGTGCTAGAAGTGCTCGGGGGCTTCTGAGCAATCAGCCCCAGCATTTT.

The rearrangement joins TRBV6-1 to TRBJ2-4; D not certain. CDR1 MNHNS and CDR2 SASEGT come from the germline V gene. V lost 6 bases to trimming and J lost 8 bases, with 8 bases between them. This CDR3 region has 11 residues. CDR3 coding DNA: TGTGCCAGCAGAGAAATAGACATTCAGTACTTC. It codes for CASREIDIQYF.

The V and J genes are TRBV11-2 and TRBJ2-5, with TRBD2 identical over 16 bases. The V and J ends lost 3 bases and 3 bases, in that order; junction bases with no gene match: 16. The germline V gene encodes CDR1 SGHAT and CDR2 FQNNGV. This CDR3 region has 21 residues. CDR3 sequence: CASSFIPGLAGGGWIKETQYF. The CDR3 DNA is TGTGCCAGCAGCTTCATTCCGGGACTAGCGGGAGGGGGATGGATTAAAGAGACCCAGTACTTC.

CDR3 residues: CSAGDRAIYNEQFF. CDR3 bases: TGCAGTGCTGGGGACAGGGCTATCTACAATGAGCAGTTCTTC. J is TRBJ2-1 and V is TRBV20-1; 9 bases fit TRBD1. The CDR3 sequence is 14 residues long. Germline assignment: CDR1 DFQATT and CDR2 SNEGSKA (reference sequence). V lost 5 bases and J lost 3; bases outside the gene matches: 5.

This clonotype showed up just a few times. CDR3 bases: TGTGCCAGCAGCTTGACTCTTGGGGAAGGCTATGGCTACACCTTC. Translation gives CASSLTLGEGYGYTF. V usage is TRBV5-4 and J usage is TRBJ1-2; D gene unclear. V gave up 1 base and J gave up 4 bases, with 14 bases separating them. This CDR3 contains 15 residues. CDR1 is SGHNT and CDR2 is YYREEE in the germline V gene (reference sequence).

This clonotype was recorded at least ten times. The chain has TRBV11-2 and TRBJ2-1; D may be TRBD1 (6 bases). V lost 4 bases and J lost 1, with 14 bases in between. Germline V gene lookup returns CDR1 SGHAT and CDR2 FQNNGV. This CDR3 is 16 amino acids long. CDR3 sequence: CASSSIRGHSYNEQFF. CDR3 DNA sequence: TGTGCCAGCAGCTCGATCAGGGGCCATTCCTACAATGAGCAGTTCTTC.